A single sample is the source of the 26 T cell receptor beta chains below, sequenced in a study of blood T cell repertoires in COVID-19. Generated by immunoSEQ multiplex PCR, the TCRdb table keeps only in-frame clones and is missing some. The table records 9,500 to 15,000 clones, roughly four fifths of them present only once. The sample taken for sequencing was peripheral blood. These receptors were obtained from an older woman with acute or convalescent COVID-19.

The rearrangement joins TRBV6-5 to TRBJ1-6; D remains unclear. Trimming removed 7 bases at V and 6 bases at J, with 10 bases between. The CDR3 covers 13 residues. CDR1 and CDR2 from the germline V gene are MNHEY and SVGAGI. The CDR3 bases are TGTGCCAGCACTCGAGTAGCTAATTCACCCCTCCACTTT. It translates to CASTRVANSPLHF.

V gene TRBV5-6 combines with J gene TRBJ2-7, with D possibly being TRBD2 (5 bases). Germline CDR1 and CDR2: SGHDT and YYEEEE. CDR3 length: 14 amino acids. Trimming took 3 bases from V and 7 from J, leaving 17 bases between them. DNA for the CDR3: TGTGCCAGCAGCTGGAGGCCCCCCGTGAGGGAGCAGTACTTC. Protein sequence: CASSWRPPVREQYF.

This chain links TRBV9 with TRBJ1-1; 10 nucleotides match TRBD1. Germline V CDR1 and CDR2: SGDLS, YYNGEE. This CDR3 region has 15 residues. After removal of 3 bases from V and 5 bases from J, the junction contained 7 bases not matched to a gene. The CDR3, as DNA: TGTGCCAGCAGCGCAGCCGGGACAGGGGTTACTGAAGCTTTCTTT. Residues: CASSAAGTGVTEAFF.

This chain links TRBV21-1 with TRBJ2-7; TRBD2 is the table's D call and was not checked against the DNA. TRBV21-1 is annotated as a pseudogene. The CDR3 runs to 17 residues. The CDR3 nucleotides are TGTGCCAGCAGCAAAGAGCGTTCCGGGACTCACGGCTACGAGCAGTACTTC. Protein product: CASSKERSGTHGYEQYF.

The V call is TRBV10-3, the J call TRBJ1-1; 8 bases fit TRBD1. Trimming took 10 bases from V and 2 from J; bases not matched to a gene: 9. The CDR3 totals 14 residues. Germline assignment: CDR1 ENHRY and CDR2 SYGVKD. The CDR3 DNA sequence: TGTGCCACCCTAGCCGGGACAGGAAACACTGAAGCTTTCTTT. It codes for CATLAGTGNTEAFF.

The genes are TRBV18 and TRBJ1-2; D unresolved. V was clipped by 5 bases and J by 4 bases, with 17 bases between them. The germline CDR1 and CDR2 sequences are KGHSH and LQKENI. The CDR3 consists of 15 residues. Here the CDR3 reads CASSISDASTYGYTF. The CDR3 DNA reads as TGTGCCAGCTCAATCAGCGATGCCTCGACCTATGGCTACACCTTC.

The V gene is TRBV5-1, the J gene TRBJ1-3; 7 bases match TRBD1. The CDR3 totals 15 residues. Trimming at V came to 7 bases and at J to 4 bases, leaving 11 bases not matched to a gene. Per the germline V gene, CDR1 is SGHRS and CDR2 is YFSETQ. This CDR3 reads CASQGPQGGGNTIYF. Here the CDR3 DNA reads TGCGCCAGCCAGGGCCCTCAGGGGGGCGGAAACACCATATATTTT.

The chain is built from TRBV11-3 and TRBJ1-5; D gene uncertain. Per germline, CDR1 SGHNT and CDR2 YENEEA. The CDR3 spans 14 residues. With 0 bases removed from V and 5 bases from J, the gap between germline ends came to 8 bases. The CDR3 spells CASSLEISDQPQHF. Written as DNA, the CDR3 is TGTGCCAGCAGCTTAGAGATCAGTGATCAGCCCCAGCATTTT.

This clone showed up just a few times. CDR3 DNA sequence: TGTGCCAGCAGCCACGGGGAGGGGAATTCACCCCTCCACTTT. It codes for CASSHGEGNSPLHF. This chain joins TRBV6-5 and TRBJ1-6; maybe TRBD1 (5 bases). Germline CDR1 and CDR2: MNHEY and SVGAGI. The length of the CDR3 is 14 residues. The germline V and J ends were trimmed by 6 bases and 7 bases, with 13 bases remaining between them.

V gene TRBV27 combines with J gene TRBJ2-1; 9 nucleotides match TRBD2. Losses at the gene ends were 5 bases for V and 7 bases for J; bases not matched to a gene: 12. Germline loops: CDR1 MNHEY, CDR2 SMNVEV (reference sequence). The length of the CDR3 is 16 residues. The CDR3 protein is CASSLGVSGGRNEQFF. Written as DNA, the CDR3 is TGTGCCAGCAGTCTGGGGGTGAGCGGGGGGAGAAATGAGCAGTTCTTC.

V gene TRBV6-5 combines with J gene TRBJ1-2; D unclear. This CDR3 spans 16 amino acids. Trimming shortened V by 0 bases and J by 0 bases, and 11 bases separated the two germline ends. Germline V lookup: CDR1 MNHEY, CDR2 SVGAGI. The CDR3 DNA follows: TGTGCCAGCAGTTACTCCCCCAGGCCCGCTAACTATGGCTACACCTTC. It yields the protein CASSYSPRPANYGYTF.

The CDR3, as DNA: TGTGCCAGCAGCTCAGCCGGGACAGGGGACACTGAAGCTTTCTTT. The encoded protein is CASSSAGTGDTEAFF. V gene TRBV21-1 combines with J gene TRBJ1-1; the table's TRBD1 call for D was not verified on the DNA. TRBV21-1 is a pseudogene. The CDR3 is made up of 15 amino acids.

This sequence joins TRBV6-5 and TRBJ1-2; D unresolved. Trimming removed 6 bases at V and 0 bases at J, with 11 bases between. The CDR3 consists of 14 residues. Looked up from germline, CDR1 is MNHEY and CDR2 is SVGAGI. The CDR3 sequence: CASRRTSSNYGYTF. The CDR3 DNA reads TGTGCCAGCAGACGGACTTCCTCTAACTATGGCTACACCTTC.

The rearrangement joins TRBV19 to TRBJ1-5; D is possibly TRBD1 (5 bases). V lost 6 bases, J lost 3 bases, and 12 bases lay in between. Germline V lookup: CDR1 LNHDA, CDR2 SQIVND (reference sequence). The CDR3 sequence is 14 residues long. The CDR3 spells CASSTQGFNQPQHF. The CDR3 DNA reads TGTGCCAGTAGCACTCAGGGATTCAATCAGCCCCAGCATTTT.

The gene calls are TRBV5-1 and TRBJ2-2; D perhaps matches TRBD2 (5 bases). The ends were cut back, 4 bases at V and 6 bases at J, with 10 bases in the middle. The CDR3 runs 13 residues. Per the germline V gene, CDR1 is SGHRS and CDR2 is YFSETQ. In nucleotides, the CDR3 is TGCGCCAGCAGCCAAAGAGGGCCCGGGGAGCTGTTTTTT. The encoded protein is CASSQRGPGELFF. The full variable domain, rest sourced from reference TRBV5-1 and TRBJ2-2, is KAGVTQTPRYLIKTRGQQVTLSCSPISGHRSVSWYQQTPGQGLQFLFEYFSETQRNKGNFPGRFSGRQFSNSRSEMNVSTLELGDSALYLCASSQRGPGELFFGEGSRLTVL.

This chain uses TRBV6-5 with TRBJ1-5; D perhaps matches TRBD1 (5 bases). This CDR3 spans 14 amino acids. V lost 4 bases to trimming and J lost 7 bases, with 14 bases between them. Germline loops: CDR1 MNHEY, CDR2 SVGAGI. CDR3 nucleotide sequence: TGTGCCAGCAGTTTCGACAGTTATGCCCAGCCCCAGCATTTT. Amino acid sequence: CASSFDSYAQPQHF.

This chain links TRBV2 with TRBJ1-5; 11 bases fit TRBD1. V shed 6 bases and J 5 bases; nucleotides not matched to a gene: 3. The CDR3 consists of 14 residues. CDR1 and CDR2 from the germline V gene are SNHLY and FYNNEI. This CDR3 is CASSGTGGDQPQHF. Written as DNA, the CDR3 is TGTGCCAGCAGCGGGACAGGGGGGGATCAGCCCCAGCATTTT.

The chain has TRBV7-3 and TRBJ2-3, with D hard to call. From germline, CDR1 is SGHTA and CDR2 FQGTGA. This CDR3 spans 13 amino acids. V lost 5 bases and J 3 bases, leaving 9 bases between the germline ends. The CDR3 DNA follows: TGTGCCAGCAGCCCCCGAGCGACAGATACGCAGTATTTT. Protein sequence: CASSPRATDTQYF.

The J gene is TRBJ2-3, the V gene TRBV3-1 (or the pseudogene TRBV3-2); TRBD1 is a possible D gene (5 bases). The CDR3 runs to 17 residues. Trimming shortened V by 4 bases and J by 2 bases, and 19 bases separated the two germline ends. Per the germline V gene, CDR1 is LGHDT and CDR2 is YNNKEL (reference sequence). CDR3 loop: CASSLDGWGYLTDTQYF. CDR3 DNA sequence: TGTGCCAGCAGCCTCGACGGTTGGGGCTACCTCACAGATACGCAGTATTTT.

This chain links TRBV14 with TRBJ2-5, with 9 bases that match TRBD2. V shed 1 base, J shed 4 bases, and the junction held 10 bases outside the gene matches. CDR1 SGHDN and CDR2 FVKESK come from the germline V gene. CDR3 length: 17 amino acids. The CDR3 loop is CASSQVGLAALGETQYF. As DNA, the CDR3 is TGTGCCAGCAGCCAAGTGGGACTAGCCGCTCTTGGAGAGACCCAGTACTTC.

The CDR3 loop is CASSLLAGGLTGELFF. In DNA, the CDR3 is TGTGCCAGCAGCTTACTAGCGGGGGGTCTCACCGGGGAGCTGTTTTTT. The chain links TRBV7-6 to TRBJ2-2; 11 nucleotides align to TRBD2. The V gene's germline CDR1 is SGHVS and CDR2 FNYEAQ. The CDR3 has 16 amino acids. The trim removed 2 bases at V and 4 bases at J, leaving 3 bases unmatched.

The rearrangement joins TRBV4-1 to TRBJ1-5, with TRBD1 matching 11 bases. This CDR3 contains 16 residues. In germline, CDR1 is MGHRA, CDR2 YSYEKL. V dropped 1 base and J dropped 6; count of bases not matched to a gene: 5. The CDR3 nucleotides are TGCGCCAGCAGCCAAGGGACAGGGGGCGCAGGTCAGCCCCAGCATTTT. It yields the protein CASSQGTGGAGQPQHF.

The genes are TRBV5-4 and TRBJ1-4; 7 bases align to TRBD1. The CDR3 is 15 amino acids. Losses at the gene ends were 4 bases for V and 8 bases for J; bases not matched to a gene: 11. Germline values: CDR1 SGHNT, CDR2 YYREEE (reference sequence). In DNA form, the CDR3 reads TGTGCCAGCAGCACCCGACAGGGTTTGGGAGAAAAACTGTTTTTT. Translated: CASSTRQGLGEKLFF.

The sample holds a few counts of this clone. CDR3 nucleotide sequence: TGTGCCAGCACCCACGGGGGGGGTGCTGAAGCTTTCTTT. Its protein is CASTHGGGAEAFF. This sequence joins TRBV27 and TRBJ1-1, with D possibly being TRBD1 (5 bases). This CDR3 region has 13 residues. Looked up from germline, CDR1 is MNHEY and CDR2 is SMNVEV (reference sequence). V lost 7 bases and J lost 6, with 15 bases in between.

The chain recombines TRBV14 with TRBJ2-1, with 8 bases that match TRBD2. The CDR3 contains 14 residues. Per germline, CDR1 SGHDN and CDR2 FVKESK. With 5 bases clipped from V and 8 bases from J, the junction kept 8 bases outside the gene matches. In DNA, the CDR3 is TGTGCCAGCAGCGACACGGGGGGGCCGTATGAGCAGTTCTTC. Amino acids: CASSDTGGPYEQFF.

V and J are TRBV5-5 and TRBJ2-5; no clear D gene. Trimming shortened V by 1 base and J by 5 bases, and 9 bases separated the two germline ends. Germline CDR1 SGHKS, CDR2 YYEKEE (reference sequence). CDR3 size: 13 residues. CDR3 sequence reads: CASSLQVWETQYF. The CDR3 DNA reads TGTGCCAGCAGCTTGCAGGTCTGGGAGACCCAGTACTTC.